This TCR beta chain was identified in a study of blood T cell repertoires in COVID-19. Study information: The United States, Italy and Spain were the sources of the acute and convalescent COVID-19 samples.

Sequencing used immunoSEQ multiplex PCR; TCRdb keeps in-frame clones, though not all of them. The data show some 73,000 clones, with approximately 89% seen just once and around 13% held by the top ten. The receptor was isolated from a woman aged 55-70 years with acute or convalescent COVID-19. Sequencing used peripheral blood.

CDR3 residues: CASSSLYRDGNYGYTF. The CDR3 DNA reads as TGTGCCAGCAGCTCGCTCTACAGGGATGGTAACTATGGCTACACCTTC. The chain links TRBV7-7 to TRBJ1-2; the D gene is possibly TRBD1 (6 bases). CDR1 and CDR2 (germline): SSHAT, FNYEAQ (reference sequence). Trimming stripped 4 bases from V and 1 base from J, with 16 bases between. The length of the CDR3 is 16 residues.